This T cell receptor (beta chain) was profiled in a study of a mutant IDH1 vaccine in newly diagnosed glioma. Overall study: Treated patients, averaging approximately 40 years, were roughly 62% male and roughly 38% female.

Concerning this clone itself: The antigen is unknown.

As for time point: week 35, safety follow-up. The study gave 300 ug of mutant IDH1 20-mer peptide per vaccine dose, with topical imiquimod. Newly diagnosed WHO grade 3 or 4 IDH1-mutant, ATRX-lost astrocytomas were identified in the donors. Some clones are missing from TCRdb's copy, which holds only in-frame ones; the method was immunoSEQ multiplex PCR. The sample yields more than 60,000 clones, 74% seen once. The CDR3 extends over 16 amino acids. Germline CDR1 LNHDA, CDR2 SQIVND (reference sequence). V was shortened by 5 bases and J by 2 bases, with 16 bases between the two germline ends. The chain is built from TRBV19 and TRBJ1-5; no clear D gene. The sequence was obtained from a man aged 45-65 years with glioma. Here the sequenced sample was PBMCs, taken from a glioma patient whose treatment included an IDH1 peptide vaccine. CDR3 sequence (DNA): TGTGCCAGTAGTGATACGGGGTGGGGTGGCAATCAGCCCCAGCATTTT. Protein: CASSDTGWGGNQPQHF.